These 5 T cell receptor beta chains were sequenced from one sample in a study of T-cell memory formation after mild COVID-19. TCRdb ran MiXCR on the 5' RACE reads and lists one entry per CDR3 protein. The table records 470,000 or so distinct CDR3 sequences, about 20% of them present only once. Sequenced material: PBMCs or a T cell subset sorted from them (not recorded which). All receptors derive from a man aged 18 to 29 who had mild COVID-19 (a few samples of this study predate the infection). Cell type and time point are not known.

A word on this clonotype: Since a much larger clone is just one base distant, this may be a read error. The V call is TRBV18, the J call TRBJ2-5; D not resolved. With 6 bases removed from V and 0 bases from J, the gap between germline ends came to 14 bases. In germline, CDR1 is KGHSH, CDR2 LQKENI. The CDR3 consists of 15 residues. The CDR3: CASSIVAGYQETQYF. CDR3 bases: TGTGCCAGCTCCATTGTGGCCGGGTACCAAGAGACCCAGTACTTC.

Only a few counts were recorded for this clonotype. The CDR3 is CASSTLGGYQETQYF. In DNA, the CDR3 is TGTGCCAGCAGCACCCTCGGCGGCTACCAAGAGACCCAGTACTTC. The rearrangement joins TRBV11-1 to TRBJ2-5, with D unclear. Trimming left V 5 bases short and J 0 bases short, with 13 bases between. Germline V gene data show CDR1 as SGHAT and CDR2 as FQDESV (reference sequence). The CDR3 has 15 amino acids.

This clonotype has just a few counts. The J gene is TRBJ1-2, the V gene TRBV7-8; 7 nucleotides match TRBD1. Germline V gives CDR1 SGHVS, CDR2 FQNEAQ. This CDR3 has 14 amino acids. J lost 8 bases, V lost 2 bases, and 8 bases had no gene match. In DNA, the CDR3 is TGTGCCAGCAGCTTAAGTAGAGGGGGCGAGGGCTACACCTTC. Amino acid sequence: CASSLSRGGEGYTF.

The CDR3 sequence is CAITTDTYNEQFF. The CDR3 region has the DNA TGTGCCATCACGACGGACACATACAATGAGCAGTTCTTC. The J gene is TRBJ2-1, the V gene TRBV10-3; D is possibly TRBD1 (5 bases). V was cut by 7 bases and J by 4 bases, with 11 bases left in between. The length of the CDR3 is 13 residues. The germline V gene encodes CDR1 ENHRY and CDR2 SYGVKD.

The J gene is TRBJ1-1, the V gene TRBV9; TRBD1 aligns across 9 bases. J lost 4 bases, V lost 3 bases, and 7 bases had no gene match. Germline CDR1 reads SGDLS; CDR2 reads YYNGEE. This CDR3 has 15 amino acids. DNA for the CDR3: TGTGCCAGCAGCGAAAGGACAGGGGCGGGCACTGAAGCTTTCTTT. Translated, it gives CASSERTGAGTEAFF.